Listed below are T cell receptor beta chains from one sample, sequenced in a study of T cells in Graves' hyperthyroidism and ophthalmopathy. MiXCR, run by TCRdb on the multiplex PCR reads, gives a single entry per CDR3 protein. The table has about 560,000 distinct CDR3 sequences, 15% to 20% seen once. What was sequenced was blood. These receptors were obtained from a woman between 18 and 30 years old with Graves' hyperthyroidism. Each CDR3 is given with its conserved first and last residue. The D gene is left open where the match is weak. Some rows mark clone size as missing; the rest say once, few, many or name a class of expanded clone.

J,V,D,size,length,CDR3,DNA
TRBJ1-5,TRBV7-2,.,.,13,CASSLGRAQPQHF,TGTGCCAGCAGCTTGGGAAGGGCTCAGCCCCAGCATTTT
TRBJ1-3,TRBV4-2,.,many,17,CASSHPAGPSGGNTIYF,TGTGCCAGCAGCCACCCGGCTGGACCCTCGGGCGGAAACACCATATATTTT
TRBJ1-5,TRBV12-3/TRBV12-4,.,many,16,CASSFFMDASGQPQHF,TGTGCCAGCAGTTTTTTCATGGATGCTTCCGGTCAGCCCCAGCATTTT
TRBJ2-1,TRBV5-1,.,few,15,CASSPGWDDRNEQFF,TGCGCCAGCAGCCCCGGGTGGGACGACCGGAATGAGCAGTTCTTC
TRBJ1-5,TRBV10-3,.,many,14,CAISGQDPNQPQHF,TGTGCCATCAGTGGGCAGGACCCTAATCAGCCCCAGCATTTT
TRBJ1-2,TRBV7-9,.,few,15,CASSNPGHINYGYTF,TGTGCCAGCAGCAACCCGGGACATATTAACTATGGCTACACCTTC
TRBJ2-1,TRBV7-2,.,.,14,CASSLALSVGEQFF,TGTGCCAGCAGCTTAGCGCTGTCGGTAGGGGAGCAGTTCTTC
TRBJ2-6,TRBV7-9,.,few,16,CASSLARRAGANVLTF,TGTGCCAGCAGCTTAGCGAGAAGGGCTGGGGCCAACGTCCTGACTTTC
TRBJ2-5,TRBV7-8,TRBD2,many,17,CASSSTWGGSRGETQYF,TGTGCCAGCAGCTCAACCTGGGGCGGGAGTAGGGGAGAGACCCAGTACTTC
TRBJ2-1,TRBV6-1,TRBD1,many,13,CAIGQGEGIQQFF,TGTGCCATCGGACAGGGTGAAGGGATACAGCAGTTCTTC
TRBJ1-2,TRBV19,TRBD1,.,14,CASAGTGTSGGYTF,TGTGCCAGTGCCGGGACAGGGACTTCGGGTGGCTACACCTTC
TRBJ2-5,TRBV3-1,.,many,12,CASSQVRETQYF,TGTGCCAGCAGCCAAGTTCGGGAGACCCAGTACTTC
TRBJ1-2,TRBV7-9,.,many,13,CASSRKQGNGYTF,TGTGCCAGCAGCCGAAAACAGGGAAATGGCTACACCTTC
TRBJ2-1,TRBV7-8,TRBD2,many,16,CASSLEPGLGHNEQFF,TGTGCCAGCAGCTTAGAACCGGGACTAGGGCATAATGAGCAGTTCTTC
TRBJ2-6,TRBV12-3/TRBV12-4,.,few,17,CASGKTAGISGANVLTF,TGTGCCAGCGGGAAGACAGCTGGCATCTCTGGGGCCAACGTCCTGACTTTC
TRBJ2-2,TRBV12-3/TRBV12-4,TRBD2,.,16,CASSPRLGGAGGELFF,TGTGCCAGCAGTCCGAGATTGGGAGGGGCAGGCGGGGAGCTGTTTTTT
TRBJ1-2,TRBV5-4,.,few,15,CASSLQTRANYGYTF,TGTGCCAGCAGCTTGCAAACGAGAGCTAACTATGGCTACACCTTC
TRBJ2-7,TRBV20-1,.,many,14,CSARNPGGDYEQYF,TGCAGTGCTAGGAATCCTGGCGGGGACTACGAGCAGTACTTC
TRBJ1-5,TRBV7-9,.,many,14,CASSFATEDQPQHF,TGTGCCAGCAGCTTCGCGACAGAAGATCAGCCCCAGCATTTT
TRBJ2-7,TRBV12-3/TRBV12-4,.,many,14,CASSLEGPTYEQYF,TGTGCCAGCAGTTTAGAGGGCCCGACCTACGAGCAGTACTTC
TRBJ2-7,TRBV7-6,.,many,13,CASSFMSWGEQYF,TGTGCCAGCAGCTTTATGTCCTGGGGCGAGCAGTACTTC
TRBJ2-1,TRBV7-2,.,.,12,CASSFLSGEQFF,TGTGCCAGCAGCTTTCTATCGGGAGAGCAGTTCTTC
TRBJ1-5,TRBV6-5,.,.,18,CASSYTLQGPNHYQPQHF,TGTGCCAGCAGTTACACCCTACAGGGTCCAAACCACTATCAGCCCCAGCATTTT
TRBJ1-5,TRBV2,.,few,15,CASSDFVRINQPQHF,TGTGCCAGCAGTGATTTCGTCCGGATCAATCAGCCCCAGCATTTT
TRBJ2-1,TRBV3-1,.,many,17,CASSQVRWGIRGNEQFF,TGTGCCAGCAGCCAAGTCAGGTGGGGGATTCGGGGCAATGAGCAGTTCTTC
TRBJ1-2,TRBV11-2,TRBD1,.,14,CASRPPGQGFGYTF,TGTGCCAGCAGACCCCCGGGACAGGGCTTTGGCTACACCTTC
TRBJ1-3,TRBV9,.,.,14,CASSVGLSGNTIYF,TGTGCCAGCAGCGTAGGTCTCTCTGGAAACACCATATATTTT
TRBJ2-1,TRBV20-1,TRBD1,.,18,CSKVGAQRDRVSLNEQFF,TGCAGTAAAGTGGGGGCCCAACGGGACAGGGTCAGCCTCAATGAGCAGTTCTTC
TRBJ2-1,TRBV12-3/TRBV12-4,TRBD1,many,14,CASSPTDRGDEQFF,TGTGCCAGCAGTCCTACGGACAGGGGCGATGAGCAGTTCTTC
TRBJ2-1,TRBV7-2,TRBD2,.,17,CASSLGYRLAGRDEQFF,TGTGCCAGCAGCTTAGGGTACCGGCTAGCGGGGAGGGATGAGCAGTTCTTC
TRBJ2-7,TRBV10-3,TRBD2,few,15,CAISESAGKAYEQYF,TGTGCCATCAGTGAATCAGCGGGAAAAGCCTACGAGCAGTACTTC
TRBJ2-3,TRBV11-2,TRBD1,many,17,CASSLDDRGPVTDTQYF,TGTGCCAGCAGCTTAGATGACAGGGGGCCGGTGACAGATACGCAGTATTTT
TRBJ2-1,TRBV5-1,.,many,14,CASSPIRGGNEQFF,TGCGCCAGCAGCCCTATAAGGGGGGGGAATGAGCAGTTCTTC
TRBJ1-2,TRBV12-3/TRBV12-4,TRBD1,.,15,CASSLETGVVYGYTF,TGTGCCAGCAGTTTAGAGACAGGGGTTGTCTATGGCTACACCTTC
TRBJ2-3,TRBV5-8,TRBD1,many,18,CASSLGTGGRIGTDTQYF,TGTGCCAGCAGCTTGGGGACAGGGGGCAGGATCGGCACAGATACGCAGTATTTT
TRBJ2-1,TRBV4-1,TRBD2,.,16,CASSGASGSSYHEQFF,TGCGCCAGCAGCGGGGCTAGCGGGAGCTCCTACCATGAGCAGTTCTTC
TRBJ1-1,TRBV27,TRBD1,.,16,CASSFRTGDLNTEAFF,TGTGCCAGCAGTTTTCGGACAGGGGACTTGAACACTGAAGCTTTCTTT
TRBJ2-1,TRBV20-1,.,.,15,CSATPGDPLGNEQFF,TGCAGTGCTACCCCGGGGGACCCACTGGGGAATGAGCAGTTCTTC
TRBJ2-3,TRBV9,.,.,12,CASSVLPDTQYF,TGTGCCAGCAGCGTCCTCCCAGATACGCAGTATTTT
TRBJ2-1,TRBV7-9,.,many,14,CASSLWDAGNEQFF,TGTGCCAGCAGCTTATGGGATGCTGGGAATGAGCAGTTCTTC
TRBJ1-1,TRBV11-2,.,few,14,CASGPRQMNTEAFF,TGTGCCAGCGGCCCGAGACAGATGAACACTGAAGCTTTCTTT
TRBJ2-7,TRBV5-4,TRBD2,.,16,CASSLGTSGPSYEQYF,TGTGCCAGCAGCTTGGGAACTAGCGGGCCCTCCTACGAGCAGTACTTC
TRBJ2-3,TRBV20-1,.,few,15,CSARDRRGNTDTQYF,TGCAGTGCTAGAGATCGGAGGGGGAACACAGATACGCAGTATTTT
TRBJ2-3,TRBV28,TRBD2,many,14,CASSFRRESDTQYF,TGTGCCAGCAGTTTTCGGCGGGAGTCAGATACGCAGTATTTT
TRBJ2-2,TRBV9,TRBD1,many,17,CASSVPDRGTNTGELFF,TGTGCCAGCAGCGTACCCGACAGGGGAACGAACACCGGGGAGCTGTTTTTT
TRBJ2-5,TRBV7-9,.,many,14,CASIRGDPEETQYF,TGTGCCAGCATCAGGGGGGACCCCGAAGAGACCCAGTACTTC
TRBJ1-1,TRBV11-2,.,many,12,CASSTPNTEAFF,TGTGCCAGCAGCACTCCGAACACTGAAGCTTTCTTT
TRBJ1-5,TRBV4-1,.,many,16,CASSPGKGVGNQPQHF,TGCGCCAGCAGCCCTGGGAAAGGGGTAGGAAATCAGCCCCAGCATTTT
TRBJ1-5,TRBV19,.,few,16,CASSIVPRYSNQPQHF,TGTGCCAGTAGTATAGTTCCCCGGTATAGCAATCAGCCCCAGCATTTT
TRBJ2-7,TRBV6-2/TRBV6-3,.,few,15,CASSWTGSKSYEQYF,TGTGCCAGCAGTTGGACCGGGTCGAAATCCTACGAGCAGTACTTC
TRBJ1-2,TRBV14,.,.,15,CASSQAPLINYGYTF,TGTGCCAGCAGCCAAGCACCTCTGATAAACTATGGCTACACCTTC
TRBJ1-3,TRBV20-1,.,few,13,CSARDNLRNTIYF,TGCAGTGCTAGAGATAACTTGAGAAACACCATATATTTT
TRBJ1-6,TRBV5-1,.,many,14,CASSLWGEDSPLHF,TGCGCCAGCAGCTTGTGGGGGGAAGACTCACCCCTCCACTTT
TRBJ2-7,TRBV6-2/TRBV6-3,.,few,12,CASTSDGGEQYF,TGTGCCAGCACCAGCGACGGAGGCGAGCAGTACTTC